These 10 T cell receptor beta chains were sequenced from one sample in a study of PD-1 blockade in classical Hodgkin lymphoma. In every patient, relapse followed autologous stem cell transplantation, while exposure to brentuximab vedotin differed. Clones were read by immunoSEQ multiplex PCR, and TCRdb kept only the in-frame ones, dropping some. Of 6,000 to 7,500 clones in the sample, roughly 80% were seen once. Sequences were derived from peripheral blood mononuclear cells (PBMCs), sampled at baseline. Source of these receptors: a human donor with classical Hodgkin lymphoma.

The chain uses TRBV10-2 and TRBJ2-3, with 8 bases lining up with TRBD1. The CDR3 has 18 residues. Trimming at V came to 3 bases and at J to 2 bases, leaving 13 bases not matched to a gene. In germline, CDR1 is WSHSY, CDR2 SAAADI. CDR3 DNA: TGCGCCAGCAGTGACGCGGTAGACAGGGGATCCTACACAGATACGCAGTATTTT. Translation: CASSDAVDRGSYTDTQYF.

The chain employs TRBV6-4 and TRBJ2-2, with D possibly matching TRBD2 (6 bases). Germline assignment: CDR1 MRHNA and CDR2 SNTAGT. The CDR3 spans 15 residues. V shed 0 bases and J shed 1 base, with 6 bases lying between them. The CDR3: CASSDSSGNTGELFF. CDR3 in DNA: TGTGCCAGCAGTGACTCTAGCGGGAACACCGGGGAGCTGTTTTTT.

The count of this clone is one. The chain recombines TRBV11-2 with TRBJ2-5; D is possibly TRBD2 (6 bases). The CDR3 has 17 residues. Trimming removed 1 base from V and 2 bases from J, with 17 bases in between. Germline loops: CDR1 SGHAT, CDR2 FQNNGV. CDR3 in DNA: TGTGCCAGCAGCTTAGTGTCCGGAGGGTCAGTACAAGAGACCCAGTACTTC. Its translation: CASSLVSGGSVQETQYF.

The V and J genes are TRBV28 and TRBJ2-7; 8 nucleotides line up with TRBD2. The trim removed 7 bases at V and 6 bases at J, leaving 14 bases unmatched. The CDR3 covers 15 residues. The V gene's germline CDR1 is MDHEN and CDR2 SYDVKM. CDR3 amino acids: CASTVPSGSLSEQYF. In DNA, the CDR3 is TGTGCCAGCACCGTCCCTAGCGGGTCACTAAGCGAGCAGTACTTC.

V usage is TRBV5-1 and J usage is TRBJ2-2; 8 nucleotides agree with TRBD1. The J segment lost 6 bases and the V segment lost 1 base, leaving 5 bases of the junction unmatched. This CDR3 comprises 15 residues. From germline, CDR1 is SGHRS and CDR2 YFSETQ. CDR3: CASSLTGGISGELFF. The CDR3 DNA reads TGCGCCAGCAGCTTGACAGGGGGGATTTCCGGGGAGCTGTTTTTT. Full variable domain (outside the CDR3, taken from reference TRBV5-1 and TRBJ2-2): KAGVTQTPRYLIKTRGQQVTLSCSPISGHRSVSWYQQTPGQGLQFLFEYFSETQRNKGNFPGRFSGRQFSNSRSEMNVSTLELGDSALYLCASSLTGGISGELFFGEGSRLTVL.

This rearrangement joins TRBV6-5 to TRBJ1-5; 9 nucleotides line up with TRBD1. This CDR3 has 15 amino acids. Germline V gene lookup returns CDR1 MNHEY and CDR2 SVGAGI. Trimming took 4 bases from V and 7 from J; bases not matched to a gene: 8. The CDR3 nucleotides read TGTGCCAGCAGTTCCCGGGACAGGGATGGGCAGCCCCAGCATTTT. It translates to CASSSRDRDGQPQHF.

The chain recombines TRBV19 with TRBJ1-6; 8 bases agree with TRBD1. This CDR3 is built from 13 residues. CDR1 is LNHDA, CDR2 SQIVND, per germline (reference sequence). V dropped 4 bases and J dropped 10; count of bases not matched to a gene: 3. The CDR3 is CASSKTGESPLHF. The CDR3 nucleotides read TGTGCCAGTAGTAAGACAGGGGAATCACCCCTCCACTTT.

The rearrangement joins TRBV13 to TRBJ2-1; no reliable D call. V was shortened by 6 bases and J by 5 bases, with 17 bases between the two germline ends. The length of the CDR3 is 15 residues. The V gene's germline CDR1 is PRHDT and CDR2 FYEKMQ (reference sequence). The CDR3 sequence: CASSGTANPNNEQFF. CDR3 DNA: TGTGCCAGCAGTGGAACCGCGAACCCTAACAATGAGCAGTTCTTC.

The V gene is TRBV7-2, the J gene TRBJ2-7; TRBD1 or TRBD2 may be the D gene (6 bases each). Between the trimmed V and J ends, which lost 3 bases and 3 bases, there was a span of 12 bases. The CDR3 runs to 14 residues. Germline V gene lookup returns CDR1 SGHTA and CDR2 FQGNSA. The CDR3: CASSLGGDFYEQYF. The CDR3 region has the DNA TGTGCCAGCAGCTTGGGGGGCGACTTCTACGAGCAGTACTTC.

CDR3 in amino acids: CASRIQGSSYEQYF. DNA for the CDR3: TGTGCCAGCAGGATACAGGGTAGCTCCTACGAGCAGTACTTC. This chain uses TRBV2 with TRBJ2-7; a weak D match, TRBD1 (6 bases). CDR1 is SNHLY, CDR2 FYNNEI, per germline. This CDR3 contains 14 residues. Deletions cut 6 bases from V and 0 bases from J, with 12 bases between.